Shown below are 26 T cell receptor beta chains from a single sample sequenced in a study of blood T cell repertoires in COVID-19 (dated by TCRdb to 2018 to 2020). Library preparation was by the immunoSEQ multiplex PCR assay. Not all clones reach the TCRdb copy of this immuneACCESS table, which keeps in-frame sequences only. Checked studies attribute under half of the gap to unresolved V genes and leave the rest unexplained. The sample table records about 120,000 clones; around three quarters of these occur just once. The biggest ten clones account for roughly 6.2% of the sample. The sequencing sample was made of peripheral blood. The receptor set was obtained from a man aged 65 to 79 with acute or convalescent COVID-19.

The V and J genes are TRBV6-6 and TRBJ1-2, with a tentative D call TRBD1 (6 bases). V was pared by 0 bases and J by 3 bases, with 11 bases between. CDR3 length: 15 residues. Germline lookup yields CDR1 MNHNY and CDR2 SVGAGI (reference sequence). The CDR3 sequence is CASSYSRGSDYGYTF. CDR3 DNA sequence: TGTGCCAGCAGTTACTCAAGGGGGTCGGACTATGGCTACACCTTC.

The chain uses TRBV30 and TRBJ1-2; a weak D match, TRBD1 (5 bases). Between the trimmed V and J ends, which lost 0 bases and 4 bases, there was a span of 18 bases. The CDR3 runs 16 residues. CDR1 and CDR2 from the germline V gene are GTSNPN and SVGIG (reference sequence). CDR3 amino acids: CAWSVRGRAFVYGYTF. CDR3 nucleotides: TGTGCCTGGAGTGTGCGGGGACGGGCCTTTGTCTATGGCTACACCTTC. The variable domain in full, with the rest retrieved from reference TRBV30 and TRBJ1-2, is SQTIHQWPATLVQPVGSPLSLECTVEGTSNPNLYWYRQAAGRGLQLLFYSVGIGQISSEVPQNLSASRPQDRQFILSSKKLLLSDSGFYLCAWSVRGRAFVYGYTFGSGTRLTVV.

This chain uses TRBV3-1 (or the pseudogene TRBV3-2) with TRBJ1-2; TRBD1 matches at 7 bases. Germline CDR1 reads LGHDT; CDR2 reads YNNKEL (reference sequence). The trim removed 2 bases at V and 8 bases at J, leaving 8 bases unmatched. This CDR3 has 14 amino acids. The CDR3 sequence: CASSQLSQGGGYTF. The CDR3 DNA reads TGTGCCAGCAGCCAACTTAGCCAAGGGGGCGGCTACACCTTC.

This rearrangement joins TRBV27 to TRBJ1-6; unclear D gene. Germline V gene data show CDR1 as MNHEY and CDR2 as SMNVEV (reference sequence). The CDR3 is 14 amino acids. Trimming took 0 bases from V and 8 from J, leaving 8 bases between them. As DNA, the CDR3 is TGTGCCAGCAGTTTATCGAGGTTCGATTCACCCCTCCACTTT. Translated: CASSLSRFDSPLHF.

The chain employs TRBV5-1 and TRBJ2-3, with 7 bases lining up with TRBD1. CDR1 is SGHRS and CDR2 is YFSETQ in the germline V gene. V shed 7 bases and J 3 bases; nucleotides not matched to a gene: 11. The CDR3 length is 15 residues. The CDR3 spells CASAYRDRTTDTQYF. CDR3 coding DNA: TGCGCCAGCGCCTACCGGGACAGAACGACAGATACGCAGTATTTT.

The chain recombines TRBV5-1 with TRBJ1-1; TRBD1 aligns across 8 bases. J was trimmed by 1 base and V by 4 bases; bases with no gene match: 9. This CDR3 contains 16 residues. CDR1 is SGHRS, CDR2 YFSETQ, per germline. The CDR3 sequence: CASSPRGQAANTEAFF. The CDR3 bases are TGCGCCAGCAGCCCCCGGGGACAGGCCGCGAACACTGAAGCTTTCTTT.

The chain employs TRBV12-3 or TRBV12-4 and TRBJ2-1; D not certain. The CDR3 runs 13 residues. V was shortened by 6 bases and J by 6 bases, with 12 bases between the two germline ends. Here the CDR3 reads CASRGGRLNEQFF. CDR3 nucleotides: TGTGCCAGCAGGGGTGGCAGGCTCAATGAGCAGTTCTTC.

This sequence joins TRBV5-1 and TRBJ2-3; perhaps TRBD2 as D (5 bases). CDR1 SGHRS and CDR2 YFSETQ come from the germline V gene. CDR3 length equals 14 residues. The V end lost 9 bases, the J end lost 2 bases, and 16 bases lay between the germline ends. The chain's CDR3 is CATSTGWNTDTQYF. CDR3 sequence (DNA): TGCGCCACCTCCACGGGGTGGAACACAGATACGCAGTATTTT.

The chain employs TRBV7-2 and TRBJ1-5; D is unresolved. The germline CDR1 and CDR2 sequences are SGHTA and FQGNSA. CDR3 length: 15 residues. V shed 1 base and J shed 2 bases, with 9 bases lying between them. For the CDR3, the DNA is TGTGCCAGCAGCTTAGGCTCACCGGGCAATCAGCCCCAGCATTTT. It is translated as CASSLGSPGNQPQHF.

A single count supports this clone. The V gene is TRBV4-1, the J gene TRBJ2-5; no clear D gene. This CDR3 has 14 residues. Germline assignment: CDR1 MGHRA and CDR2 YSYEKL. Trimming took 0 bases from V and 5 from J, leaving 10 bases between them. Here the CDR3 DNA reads TGCGCCAGCAGCCAAGATGAGAACCGCGAGACCCAGTACTTC. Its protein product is CASSQDENRETQYF.

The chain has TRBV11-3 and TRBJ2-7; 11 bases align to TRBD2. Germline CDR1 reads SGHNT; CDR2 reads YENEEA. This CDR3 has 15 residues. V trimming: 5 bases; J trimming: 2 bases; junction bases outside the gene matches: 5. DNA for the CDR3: TGTGCCAGCAGCACGACTAGCGGGGCGGCCTACGAGCAGTACTTC. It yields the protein CASSTTSGAAYEQYF.

Here the CDR3 reads CASSLSGTTEFF. CDR3 coding DNA: TGTGCCAGCAGTTTATCCGGGACTACAGAATTCTTC. The chain is built from TRBV28 and TRBJ2-1; TRBD2 matches 7 bases. CDR3 length: 12 residues. In germline, CDR1 is MDHEN, CDR2 SYDVKM. After removal of 1 base from V and 16 bases from J, the junction contained 7 bases not matched to a gene.

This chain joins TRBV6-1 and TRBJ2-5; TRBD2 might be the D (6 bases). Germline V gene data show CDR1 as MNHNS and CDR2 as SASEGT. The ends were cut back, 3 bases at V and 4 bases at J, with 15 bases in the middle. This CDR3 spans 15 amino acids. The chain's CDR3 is CASSDPGRRGETQYF. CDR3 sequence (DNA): TGTGCCAGCAGTGACCCCGGGAGACGGGGAGAGACCCAGTACTTC.

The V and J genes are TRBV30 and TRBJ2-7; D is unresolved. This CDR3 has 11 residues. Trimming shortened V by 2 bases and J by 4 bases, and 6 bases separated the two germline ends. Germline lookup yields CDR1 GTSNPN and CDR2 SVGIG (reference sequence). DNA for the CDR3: TGTGCCTGGAGTCTAGGATACGAGCAGTACTTC. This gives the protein CAWSLGYEQYF.

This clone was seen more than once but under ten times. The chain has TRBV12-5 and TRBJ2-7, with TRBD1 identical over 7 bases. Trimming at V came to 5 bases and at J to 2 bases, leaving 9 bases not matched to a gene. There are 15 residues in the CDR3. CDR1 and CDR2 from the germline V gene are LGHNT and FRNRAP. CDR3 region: CASGTTGVAPYEQYF. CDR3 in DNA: TGTGCTAGTGGTACCACAGGGGTCGCACCCTACGAGCAGTACTTC. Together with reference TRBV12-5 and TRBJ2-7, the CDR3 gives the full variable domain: DARVTQTPRHKVTEMGQEVTMRCQPILGHNTVFWYRQTMMQGLELLAYFRNRAPLDDSGMPKDRFSAEMPDATLATLKIQPSEPRDSAVYFCASGTTGVAPYEQYFGPGTRLTVT.

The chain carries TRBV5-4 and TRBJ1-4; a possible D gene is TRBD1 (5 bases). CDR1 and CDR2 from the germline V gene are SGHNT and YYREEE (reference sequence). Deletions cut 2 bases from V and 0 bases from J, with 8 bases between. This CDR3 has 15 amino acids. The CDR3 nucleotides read TGTGCCAGCAGCTTTACAGGTGCAACTAATGAAAAACTGTTTTTT. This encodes CASSFTGATNEKLFF.

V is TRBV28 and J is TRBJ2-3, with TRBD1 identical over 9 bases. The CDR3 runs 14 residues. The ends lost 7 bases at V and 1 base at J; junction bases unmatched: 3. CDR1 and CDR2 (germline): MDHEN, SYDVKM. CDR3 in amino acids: CASKQGAGTDTQYF. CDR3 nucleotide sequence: TGTGCCAGCAAACAGGGGGCCGGCACAGATACGCAGTATTTT.

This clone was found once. Here the CDR3 DNA reads TGTGCCAGCAGCGTAGAGACAGGGATTGGTGGAAACACCATATATTTT. It yields the protein CASSVETGIGGNTIYF. The chain recombines TRBV9 with TRBJ1-3, with 7 bases lining up with TRBD1. The J segment lost 3 bases and the V segment lost 0 bases, leaving 6 bases of the junction unmatched. This CDR3 has 16 residues. Germline CDR1 reads SGDLS; CDR2 reads YYNGEE.

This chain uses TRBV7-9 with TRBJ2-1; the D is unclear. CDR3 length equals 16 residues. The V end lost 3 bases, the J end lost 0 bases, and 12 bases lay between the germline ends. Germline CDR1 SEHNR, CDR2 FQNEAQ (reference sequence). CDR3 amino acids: CASSFDGASSYNEQFF. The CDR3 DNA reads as TGTGCCAGCAGCTTCGACGGAGCCTCCTCCTACAATGAGCAGTTCTTC.

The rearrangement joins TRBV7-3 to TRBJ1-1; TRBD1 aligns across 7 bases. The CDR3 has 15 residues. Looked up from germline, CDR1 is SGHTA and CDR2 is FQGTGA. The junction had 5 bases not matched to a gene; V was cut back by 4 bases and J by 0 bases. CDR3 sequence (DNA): TGTGCCAGCAGCTCGACAGGGCGGGTGAACACTGAAGCTTTCTTT. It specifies CASSSTGRVNTEAFF.

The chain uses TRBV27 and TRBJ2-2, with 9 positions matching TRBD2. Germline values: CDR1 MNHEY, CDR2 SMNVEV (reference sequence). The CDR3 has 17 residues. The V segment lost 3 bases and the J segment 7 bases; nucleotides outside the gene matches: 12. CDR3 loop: CASSFEGLAPTSGELFF. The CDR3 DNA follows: TGTGCCAGCAGTTTCGAGGGACTAGCCCCGACGAGCGGGGAGCTGTTTTTT.

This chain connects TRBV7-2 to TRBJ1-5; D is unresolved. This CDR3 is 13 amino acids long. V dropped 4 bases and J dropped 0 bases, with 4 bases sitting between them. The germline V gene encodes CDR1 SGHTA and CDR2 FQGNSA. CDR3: CASSSYSNQPQHF. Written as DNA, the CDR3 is TGTGCCAGCAGCTCTTATAGCAATCAGCCCCAGCATTTT.

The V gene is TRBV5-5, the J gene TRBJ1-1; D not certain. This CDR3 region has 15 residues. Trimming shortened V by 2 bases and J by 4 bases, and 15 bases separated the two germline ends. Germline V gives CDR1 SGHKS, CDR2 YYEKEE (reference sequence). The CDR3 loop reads CASSLVGWEATEAFF. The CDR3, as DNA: TGTGCCAGCAGCTTAGTGGGGTGGGAGGCCACTGAAGCTTTCTTT.

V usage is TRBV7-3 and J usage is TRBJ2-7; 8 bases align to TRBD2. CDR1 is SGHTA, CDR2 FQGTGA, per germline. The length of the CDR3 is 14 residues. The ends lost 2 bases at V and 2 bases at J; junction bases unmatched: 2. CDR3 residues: CASSLLAGTYEQYF. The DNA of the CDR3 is TGTGCCAGCAGCTTATTAGCGGGGACCTACGAGCAGTACTTC.

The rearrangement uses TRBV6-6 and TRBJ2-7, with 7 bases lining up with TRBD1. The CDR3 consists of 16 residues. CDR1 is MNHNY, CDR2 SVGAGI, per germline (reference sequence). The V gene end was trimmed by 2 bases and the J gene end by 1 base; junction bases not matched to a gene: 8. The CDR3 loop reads CASSYPRDSHSYEQYF. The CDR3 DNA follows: TGTGCCAGCAGTTACCCCCGGGACAGCCATTCCTACGAGCAGTACTTC.

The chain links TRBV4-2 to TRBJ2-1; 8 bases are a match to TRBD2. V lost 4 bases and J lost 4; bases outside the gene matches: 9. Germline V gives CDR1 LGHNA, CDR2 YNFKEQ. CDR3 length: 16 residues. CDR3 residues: CASSPLRGERYNEQFF. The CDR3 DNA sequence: TGTGCCAGCAGCCCCTTGCGGGGGGAACGGTACAATGAGCAGTTCTTC.